This T cell receptor beta chain was captured in a study of OX40 agonist ivuxolimab in advanced cancers. CDR1 and CDR2 (germline): SQVTM, ANQGSEA. The CDR3 spans 14 residues. V lost 7 bases to trimming and J lost 3 bases; unmatched junction nucleotides: 5. On cycle 4 day 1 and cycle 7 day 1, as well as at baseline, blood was sampled. The data were produced by immunoSEQ multiplex PCR, yet TCRdb's version contains in-frame clones alone and is incomplete. The table shows fewer than 25,000 clones, with 85% to 90% occurring only once. Sample: CD4+ or CD8+ T cells sorted from blood, taken in a trial of the OX40 agonist ivuxolimab. V gene TRBV29-1 combines with J gene TRBJ2-3; TRBD2 matches 12 bases. This receptor was taken from an adult with an advanced solid tumor such as melanoma, head and neck, liver or kidney cancer. This chain's CDR3 is CSAVGLAGTDTQYF. CDR3 nucleotides: TGCAGCGCCGTGGGACTAGCGGGTACAGATACGCAGTATTTT.